A single sample gave rise to the 20 T cell receptor beta chains below, sequenced in a study of blood T cell repertoires in COVID-19. Generated by immunoSEQ multiplex PCR, the TCRdb table keeps only in-frame clones and is missing some. The table records 30,000 to 35,000 clones, approximately 83% of them present only once. Sequences were obtained from peripheral blood. Receptor source: a man aged 50 to 59 with acute or convalescent COVID-19.

The chain is built from TRBV6-5 and TRBJ2-1; D is undetermined. CDR3 size: 15 residues. The germline V gene encodes CDR1 MNHEY and CDR2 SVGAGI. V lost 0 bases and J 0 bases, leaving 6 bases between the germline ends. The DNA for the CDR3 is TGTGCCAGCAGTTACTCACCGAGCTCCTACAATGAGCAGTTCTTC. Protein: CASSYSPSSYNEQFF.

This chain connects TRBV4-1 to TRBJ1-2; D possibly corresponds to TRBD1 (5 bases). The V gene's germline CDR1 is MGHRA and CDR2 YSYEKL. The germline V and J ends were trimmed by 1 base and 6 bases, with 9 bases remaining between them. The CDR3 covers 13 residues. The CDR3 region is CASSQVTGDGYTF. In nucleotides, the CDR3 is TGCGCCAGCAGCCAAGTCACAGGAGATGGCTACACCTTC.

The chain carries TRBV6-5 and TRBJ2-1; no clear D gene. Germline loops: CDR1 MNHEY, CDR2 SVGAGI. The CDR3 sequence is 14 residues long. The germline V and J ends were trimmed by 6 bases and 0 bases, with 9 bases remaining between them. CDR3 sequence: CASRSYSSYNEQFF. The DNA of the CDR3 is TGTGCCAGCAGATCTTACAGCTCCTACAATGAGCAGTTCTTC.

The rearrangement joins TRBV7-8 to TRBJ2-2, with TRBD1 matching over 8 bases. Per the germline V gene, CDR1 is SGHVS and CDR2 is FQNEAQ. V shed 0 bases, J shed 5 bases, and the junction held 5 bases outside the gene matches. The CDR3 contains 16 residues. The CDR3 protein is CASSLATGDETGELFF. CDR3 bases: TGTGCCAGCAGCTTAGCGACAGGGGATGAGACCGGGGAGCTGTTTTTT. Using reference TRBV7-8 and TRBJ2-2 for the parts outside the CDR3, the full variable domain is GAGVSQSPRYKVAKRGQDVALRCDPISGHVSLFWYQQALGQGPEFLTYFQNEAQLDKSGLPSDRFFAERPEGSVSTLKIQRTQQEDSAVYLCASSLATGDETGELFFGEGSRLTVL.

This clone is termed medium-sized (0.01 to 0.1%). The V gene is TRBV5-1, the J gene TRBJ2-7; D is perhaps TRBD1 (6 bases). Trimming took 4 bases from V and 1 from J, leaving 6 bases between them. The CDR3 is 12 amino acids. Germline lookup yields CDR1 SGHRS and CDR2 YFSETQ. CDR3 region: CASSGQSYEQYF. Here the CDR3 DNA reads TGCGCCAGCAGCGGACAGTCCTACGAGCAGTACTTC.

The genes are TRBV19 and TRBJ2-1, with D possibly being TRBD2 (6 bases). Trimming stripped 1 base from V and 8 bases from J, with 9 bases between. Germline V gene lookup returns CDR1 LNHDA and CDR2 SQIVND (reference sequence). This CDR3 is 13 amino acids long. In DNA, the CDR3 is TGTGCCAGTAGTATAGCGGGAGAGGATGAGCAGTTCTTC. Translating gives CASSIAGEDEQFF.

The chain is built from TRBV6-1 and TRBJ2-7; the D gene is possibly TRBD2 (6 bases). Germline CDR1 and CDR2: MNHNS and SASEGT. The CDR3 consists of 16 residues. The V end lost 2 bases, the J end lost 0 bases, and 14 bases lay between the germline ends. The CDR3, as DNA: TGTGCCAGCAGTGAACTAGCGACCTCCCCCTCCTACGAGCAGTACTTC. This encodes CASSELATSPSYEQYF.

This clone is medium-sized within its sample. This rearrangement joins TRBV12-5 to TRBJ2-1; 9 bases align to TRBD1. Per the germline V gene, CDR1 is LGHNT and CDR2 is FRNRAP. This CDR3 region has 17 residues. Unmatched junction bases numbered 11, after V lost 0 bases and J lost 8 bases. CDR3 in amino acids: CASGLVLRTGVFDEQFF. The CDR3 DNA follows: TGTGCTAGTGGTTTGGTACTAAGGACAGGGGTATTTGATGAGCAGTTCTTC.

The rearrangement links TRBV19 to TRBJ1-5; 9 nucleotides agree with TRBD1. V shed 5 bases, J shed 6 bases, and the junction held 14 bases outside the gene matches. The CDR3 has 17 residues. Germline values: CDR1 LNHDA, CDR2 SQIVND (reference sequence). In nucleotides, the CDR3 is TGTGCCAGTAGTCCGTCACAGGGGGCCGGTAGTATTCAGCCCCAGCATTTT. Its protein product is CASSPSQGAGSIQPQHF.

This clone was detected only once. The chain uses TRBV19 and TRBJ2-2; unclear D gene. V shed 7 bases and J shed 0 bases, with 12 bases lying between them. The germline V gene has CDR1 LNHDA and CDR2 SQIVND (reference sequence). This CDR3 region has 15 residues. The CDR3 sequence: CASTVQTSNTGELFF. The CDR3 nucleotides are TGTGCCAGTACGGTTCAGACTTCGAACACCGGGGAGCTGTTTTTT.

The chain links TRBV30 to TRBJ2-7; no clear D gene. CDR3 size: 14 residues. V lost 2 bases and J lost 0, with 11 bases in between. Germline V gene lookup returns CDR1 GTSNPN and CDR2 SVGIG (reference sequence). CDR3 loop: CAWSPGSGSYEQYF. The CDR3, as DNA: TGTGCCTGGAGTCCCGGGTCTGGCTCCTACGAGCAGTACTTC.

The chain employs TRBV7-9 and TRBJ2-2; D might be TRBD2 (6 bases). V lost 7 bases and J lost 5, with 17 bases in between. Germline CDR1 reads SEHNR; CDR2 reads FQNEAQ (reference sequence). The CDR3 is 15 amino acids. The CDR3 nucleotides read TGTGCCAGCATCGATCATACGGGAGAAACCGGGGAGCTGTTTTTT. Translation gives CASIDHTGETGELFF.

The chain recombines TRBV18 with TRBJ2-7, with TRBD1 matching over 12 bases. V was pared by 9 bases and J by 3 bases, with 6 bases of the junction left unmatched. CDR3 length: 14 amino acids. CDR1 KGHSH and CDR2 LQKENI come from the germline V gene. CDR3: CASNRDRGLYEQYF. The CDR3 nucleotides read TGTGCCAGTAACCGGGACAGGGGGCTCTACGAGCAGTACTTC.

The rearrangement joins TRBV4-1 to TRBJ1-4; D might be TRBD1 (5 bases). Germline V CDR1 and CDR2: MGHRA, YSYEKL. V dropped 1 base and J dropped 6 bases, with 9 bases sitting between them. The CDR3 sequence is 14 residues long. The CDR3 bases are TGCGCCAGCAGCCAAGTCAGGGCTGATGAAAAACTGTTTTTT. Encoded protein: CASSQVRADEKLFF.

This chain connects TRBV4-1 to TRBJ1-4, with a possible D match to TRBD1 (6 bases). The CDR3 covers 17 residues. Trimming removed 4 bases at V and 6 bases at J, with 21 bases between. Looked up from germline, CDR1 is MGHRA and CDR2 is YSYEKL. CDR3 sequence (DNA): TGCGCCAGCAGCCCCCTAGGATCGGCCAGGGGTGATGAAAAACTGTTTTTT. As protein: CASSPLGSARGDEKLFF.

A remark on this clone: Its ends do not fully match the called genes, so a read error is possible. This sequence joins TRBV11-2 and TRBJ1-2; tentatively, D is TRBD1 (5 bases). The CDR3 is 15 residues long. The V gene's germline CDR1 is SGHAT and CDR2 FQNNGV. The chain's CDR3 is CASSLEGATNYGYTF. CDR3 nucleotide sequence: TGTGCCAGCAGCCTAGAAGGGGCAACTAACTATGGCTACACCTTC.

Only a few counts were recorded for this clone. CDR3 in DNA: TGCAGCGTGATCGACAGGGCAAGCTCTAACTATGGCTACACCTTC. This sequence encodes CSVIDRASSNYGYTF. The chain combines TRBV29-1 with TRBJ1-2; 7 bases fit TRBD1. Trimming removed 6 bases from V and 0 bases from J; junction bases left unmatched: 10. CDR1 and CDR2 from the germline V gene are SQVTM and ANQGSEA. This CDR3 spans 15 amino acids.

As DNA, the CDR3 is TGTGCCAGCAGCCAAGCTACCCGACAGGGTGGCGATCCTGAGCAGTTCTTC. It codes for CASSQATRQGGDPEQFF. This chain links TRBV14 with TRBJ2-1; TRBD1 aligns across 7 bases. Trimming removed 1 base from V and 9 bases from J; junction bases left unmatched: 15. The CDR3 runs to 17 residues. Per germline, CDR1 SGHDN and CDR2 FVKESK.

CDR3 bases: TGTGCCAGCAGCATGGGGGGGGAAAGTCAGCCCCAGCATTTT. Residues: CASSMGGESQPQHF. V usage is TRBV5-6 and J usage is TRBJ1-5; weak D call: TRBD1 (5 bases). Trimming cost V 4 bases and J 6 bases, with 14 bases left between them. The germline V gene has CDR1 SGHDT and CDR2 YYEEEE. The CDR3 covers 14 residues.

Here the CDR3 reads CASRPLDYEQYF. CDR3 coding DNA: TGTGCCAGCAGGCCCCTAGACTACGAGCAGTACTTC. The chain recombines TRBV2 with TRBJ2-7; D unresolved. Germline CDR1 and CDR2: SNHLY and FYNNEI. V was pared by 6 bases and J by 3 bases, with 9 bases between. The CDR3 covers 12 residues.